This TCR beta chain emerged from a study of Ad26.COV2.S vaccination and SARS-CoV-2 variants. Using immunoSEQ multiplex PCR, the repertoire was profiled, and TCRdb retains in-frame clones only, with some absent. Among 150,000 to 200,000 clones, 70% to 90% were seen once, and the ten largest hold under 7.5%. Of note for this clone: At one end, the junction sequence differs from germline, possibly due to a read error.

The CDR3 spans 12 residues. CDR1 and CDR2 (germline): LGHDT, YNNKEL (reference sequence). This rearrangement joins TRBV3-1 (or the pseudogene TRBV3-2) to TRBJ2-7; D is uncertain. This clonotype was obtained from a human donor who had recovered from COVID-19. Sequencing used peripheral blood, obtained after recovery from COVID-19. CDR3 nucleotides: TGTGCCAGCAGCCAAGATACCCAGAACCCTTTCTTC. This gives the protein CASSQDTQNPFF.